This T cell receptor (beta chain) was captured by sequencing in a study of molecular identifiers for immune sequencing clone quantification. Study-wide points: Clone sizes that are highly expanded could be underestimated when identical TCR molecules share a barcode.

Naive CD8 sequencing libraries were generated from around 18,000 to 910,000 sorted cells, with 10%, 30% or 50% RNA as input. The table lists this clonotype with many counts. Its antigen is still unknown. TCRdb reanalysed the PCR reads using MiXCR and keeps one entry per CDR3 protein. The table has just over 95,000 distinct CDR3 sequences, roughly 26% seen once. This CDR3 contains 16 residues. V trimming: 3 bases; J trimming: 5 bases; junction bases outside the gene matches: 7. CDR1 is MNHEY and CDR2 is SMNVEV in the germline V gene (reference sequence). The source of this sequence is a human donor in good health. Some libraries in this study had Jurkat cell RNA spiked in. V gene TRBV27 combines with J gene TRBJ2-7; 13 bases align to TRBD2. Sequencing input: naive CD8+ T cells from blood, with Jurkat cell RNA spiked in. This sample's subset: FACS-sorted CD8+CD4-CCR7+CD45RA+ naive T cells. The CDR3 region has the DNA TGTGCCAGCAGTTTTGGACTAGCGGGAGTGAAGAACGAGCAGTACTTC. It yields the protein CASSFGLAGVKNEQYF.